The 24 T cell receptor beta chains given below trace back to one sample, sequenced in a study of blood T cell repertoires in COVID-19 (dated by TCRdb to the early 2020s). The library was obtained by the immunoSEQ multiplex PCR assay. Held by TCRdb, this immuneACCESS table contains in-frame sequences only and omits some clones. Under half of the omission traces to an unresolved V gene where checked; the cause of the rest is unknown. This sample has just under 20,000 clones in its table, and over 90% of those were observed once. Approximately 4% of the sample is held by the ten biggest clonotypes. The sequenced sample consisted of peripheral blood. These receptors were collected from a woman aged 50 to 65 with active COVID-19.

This chain links TRBV5-3 with TRBJ2-7; D is possibly TRBD1 (6 bases). TRBV5-3 is designated an ORF whose function remains uncertain. V was cut by 7 bases and J by 1 base, with 9 bases left in between. The length of the CDR3 is 12 residues. This CDR3 reads CARQGLSYEQYF. CDR3 nucleotides: TGTGCCAGACAGGGGTTATCCTACGAGCAGTACTTC.

The chain has TRBV12-5 and TRBJ1-2; possibly TRBD1 for D (5 bases). The CDR3 sequence is 14 residues long. Trimming stripped 7 bases from V and 8 bases from J, with 20 bases between. Looked up from germline, CDR1 is LGHNT and CDR2 is FRNRAP. As DNA, the CDR3 is TGTGCTAGTGCCACAGGTGTAGGGCCTGGGGGCTACACCTTC. It encodes CASATGVGPGGYTF.

The chain links TRBV20-1 to TRBJ2-1, with 10 bases matching TRBD1. In germline, CDR1 is DFQATT, CDR2 SNEGSKA (reference sequence). Trimming at V came to 3 bases and at J to 6 bases, leaving 11 bases not matched to a gene. The CDR3 sequence is 16 residues long. Here the CDR3 reads CSASDTGTGASNEQFF. CDR3 bases: TGCAGTGCTAGTGATACCGGGACAGGGGCGAGCAATGAGCAGTTCTTC.

This clone showed up just once. The rearrangement links TRBV30 to TRBJ2-7; no definite D call. The germline V gene encodes CDR1 GTSNPN and CDR2 SVGIG (reference sequence). V was clipped by 5 bases and J by 4 bases, with 12 bases between them. This CDR3 region has 12 residues. CDR3 bases: TGTGCCTGGGGGCCCAATCTATACGAGCAGTACTTC. It specifies CAWGPNLYEQYF.

This clone was detected once. V and J are TRBV7-3 and TRBJ2-7, with D perhaps TRBD2 (5 bases). This CDR3 is built from 13 residues. CDR1 SGHTA and CDR2 FQGTGA come from the germline V gene. Trimming took 5 bases from V and 4 from J, leaving 12 bases between them. The CDR3 sequence: CASSAGVGYEQYF. Here the CDR3 DNA reads TGTGCCAGCAGCGCCGGGGTGGGGTACGAGCAGTACTTC.

The J gene is TRBJ1-1, the V gene TRBV13, with 8 nucleotides matching TRBD1. The CDR3 extends over 16 amino acids. Germline values: CDR1 PRHDT, CDR2 FYEKMQ (reference sequence). V was pared by 2 bases and J by 4 bases, with 9 bases of the junction left unmatched. CDR3 DNA sequence: TGTGCCAGCAGCTTAAGGCGACAGGGGATTGTCACTGAAGCTTTCTTT. The encoded protein is CASSLRRQGIVTEAFF.

The CDR3 region is CASSLGIAGALGDTQYF. DNA of the CDR3: TGTGCCAGCAGCTTGGGTATTGCGGGAGCCCTAGGAGATACGCAGTATTTT. This rearrangement joins TRBV5-4 to TRBJ2-3; 7 bases fit TRBD2. This CDR3 has 17 residues. Germline V CDR1 and CDR2: SGHNT, YYREEE (reference sequence). V was pared by 0 bases and J by 5 bases, with 12 bases of the junction left unmatched.

The chain is built from TRBV5-6 and TRBJ2-3, with TRBD2 identical over 11 bases. The CDR3 extends over 15 amino acids. The J segment lost 2 bases and the V segment lost 4 bases, leaving 3 bases of the junction unmatched. The germline V gene encodes CDR1 SGHDT and CDR2 YYEEEE. The CDR3 DNA follows: TGTGCCAGCAGCCCTAGCGGGAGGTTCACAGATACGCAGTATTTT. Translated, it gives CASSPSGRFTDTQYF. Supplemented by reference TRBV5-6 and TRBJ2-3, the full variable domain reads DAGVTQSPTHLIKTRGQQVTLRCSPKSGHDTVSWYQQALGQGPQFIFQYYEEEERQRGNFPDRFSGHQFPNYSSELNVNALLLGDSALYLCASSPSGRFTDTQYFGPGTRLTVL.

V usage is TRBV5-1 and J usage is TRBJ2-1; TRBD2 aligns across 7 bases. The V segment lost 2 bases and the J segment 0 bases; nucleotides outside the gene matches: 2. Germline assignment: CDR1 SGHRS and CDR2 YFSETQ. There are 15 residues in the CDR3. The DNA for the CDR3 is TGCGCCAGCAGCTTCGGCGGGAGCTCCTACAATGAGCAGTTCTTC. Its protein is CASSFGGSSYNEQFF. Combining the CDR3 with reference TRBV5-1 and TRBJ2-1 gives the whole variable domain KAGVTQTPRYLIKTRGQQVTLSCSPISGHRSVSWYQQTPGQGLQFLFEYFSETQRNKGNFPGRFSGRQFSNSRSEMNVSTLELGDSALYLCASSFGGSSYNEQFFGPGTRLTVL.

The rearrangement joins TRBV19 to TRBJ1-5; D is perhaps TRBD1 (6 bases). The V and J ends lost 0 bases and 7 bases respectively, with 10 bases between them. The germline CDR1 and CDR2 sequences are LNHDA and SQIVND (reference sequence). CDR3 length equals 14 residues. In nucleotides, the CDR3 is TGTGCCAGTAGTATAGAGGGGGCGAGGCAGCCCCAGCATTTT. Translation gives CASSIEGARQPQHF.

V and J are TRBV5-1 and TRBJ2-3, with 8 bases fitting TRBD2. The germline CDR1 and CDR2 sequences are SGHRS and YFSETQ. This CDR3 has 14 residues. J gave up 5 bases and V 5 bases, and 7 bases lay outside the gene matches. The DNA of the CDR3 is TGCGCCAGCAGGGACGGGAGGGCCGGAGATACGCAGTATTTT. Residues: CASRDGRAGDTQYF.

The CDR3 loop reads CASRFTSSDNYGYTF. The CDR3 nucleotides are TGTGCCAGCAGATTTACCAGTTCTGATAACTATGGCTACACCTTC. The chain links TRBV27 to TRBJ1-2; D not certain. Trimming took 6 bases from V and 1 from J, leaving 15 bases between them. Germline values: CDR1 MNHEY, CDR2 SMNVEV (reference sequence). The CDR3 consists of 15 residues.

The rearrangement links TRBV18 to TRBJ1-1; D remains unclear. The CDR3 loop spans 16 amino acids. CDR1 and CDR2 from the germline V gene are KGHSH and LQKENI. Trimming stripped 3 bases from V and 0 bases from J, with 14 bases between. The CDR3 nucleotides are TGTGCCAGCTCACCGCTTACATCCTTCATGAACACTGAAGCTTTCTTT. This translates into CASSPLTSFMNTEAFF.

The rearrangement joins TRBV28 to TRBJ2-1, with TRBD2 matching 9 bases. V was pared by 5 bases and J by 4 bases, with 3 bases of the junction left unmatched. Germline V gene sequence: CDR1 MDHEN, CDR2 SYDVKM. This CDR3 region has 14 residues. The CDR3: CASSMTSGYNEQFF. DNA for the CDR3: TGTGCCAGCAGTATGACTAGCGGATACAATGAGCAGTTCTTC.

This clone appeared once. This chain connects TRBV2 to TRBJ2-7, with TRBD1 identical over 11 bases. Germline CDR1 and CDR2: SNHLY and FYNNEI. CDR3 length: 15 amino acids. The V segment lost 2 bases and the J segment 6 bases; nucleotides outside the gene matches: 6. The CDR3 protein is CASSETWTGGSEQYF. The CDR3 region has the DNA TGTGCCAGCAGTGAAACGTGGACAGGGGGCTCCGAGCAGTACTTC.

CDR3: CASLEQGVGSGNTIYF. The CDR3 nucleotides are TGTGCCAGCCTTGAGCAGGGGGTCGGCTCTGGAAACACCATATATTTT. The V call is TRBV5-8, the J call TRBJ1-3, with 7 bases that match TRBD1. The germline V gene has CDR1 SGHTS and CDR2 YDEGEE. The CDR3 sequence is 16 residues long. The junction had 10 bases not matched to a gene; V was cut back by 7 bases and J by 0 bases.

CDR3 bases: TGTGCCAGCCGGAGGCAGATGAACACTGAAGCTTTCTTT. Protein product: CASRRQMNTEAFF. This chain joins TRBV6-5 and TRBJ1-1; no reliable D call. Germline-derived CDR1 and CDR2 are MNHEY and SVGAGI. Trimming pared 8 bases from V and 0 bases from J, leaving 10 bases between. The CDR3 is 13 amino acids.

The chain is built from TRBV28 and TRBJ2-1, with 9 bases lining up with TRBD2. CDR1 is MDHEN, CDR2 SYDVKM, per germline. V dropped 7 bases and J dropped 4; count of bases not matched to a gene: 11. The CDR3 has 16 amino acids. DNA for the CDR3: TGTGCCAGCACCCGACTAGTCGCGGGAGGGTACAATGAGCAGTTCTTC. Translating it yields CASTRLVAGGYNEQFF.

The chain recombines TRBV20-1 with TRBJ1-6; TRBD1 is a possible D gene (6 bases). The CDR3 runs 15 residues. V dropped 3 bases and J dropped 5 bases, with 14 bases sitting between them. Per the germline V gene, CDR1 is DFQATT and CDR2 is SNEGSKA (reference sequence). The CDR3 region has the DNA TGCAGTGCTAGTAACAGGGCCTCGAATAATTCACCCCTCCACTTT. As protein: CSASNRASNNSPLHF.

The gene calls are TRBV6-6 and TRBJ2-2; D uncertain. From germline, CDR1 is MNHNY and CDR2 SVGAGI (reference sequence). V was cut by 7 bases and J by 1 base, with 7 bases left in between. The CDR3 loop spans 13 amino acids. This chain's CDR3 is CASTPGNTGELFF. In DNA, the CDR3 is TGTGCCAGCACCCCGGGGAACACCGGGGAGCTGTTTTTT.

The chain is built from TRBV28 and TRBJ2-2; D possibly corresponds to TRBD2 (7 bases). CDR3 size: 16 residues. The germline V gene encodes CDR1 MDHEN and CDR2 SYDVKM. V lost 8 bases, J lost 5 bases, and 21 bases lay in between. In DNA, the CDR3 is TGTGCCAGCTCTCTCAGGGGCGGGAGCAGGACCGGGGAGCTGTTTTTT. This encodes CASSLRGGSRTGELFF.

This rearrangement joins TRBV7-9 to TRBJ2-7; D may be TRBD2 (6 bases). The CDR3 runs 13 residues. Germline assignment: CDR1 SEHNR and CDR2 FQNEAQ (reference sequence). With 5 bases removed from V and 2 bases from J, the gap between germline ends came to 10 bases. The DNA for the CDR3 is TGTGCCAGCAGCCGCGGGACGGCCTACGAGCAGTACTTC. Encoded protein: CASSRGTAYEQYF.

J is TRBJ2-1 and V is TRBV19; TRBD2 matches 12 bases. The trim removed 6 bases at V and 7 bases at J, leaving 4 bases unmatched. Germline CDR1 and CDR2: LNHDA and SQIVND (reference sequence). The CDR3 covers 14 residues. The CDR3 DNA reads as TGTGCCAGTAGGACTAGCGGGAGTGTTAATGAGCAGTTCTTC. It translates to CASRTSGSVNEQFF. The complete variable domain, with remaining parts taken from reference TRBV19 and TRBJ2-1, reads DGGITQSPKYLFRKEGQNVTLSCEQNLNHDAMYWYRQDPGQGLRLIYYSQIVNDFQKGDIAEGYSVSREKKESFPLTVTSAQKNPTAFYLCASRTSGSVNEQFFGPGTRLTVL.

The chain joins TRBV4-1 to TRBJ2-7; 12 nucleotides agree with TRBD2. Germline loops: CDR1 MGHRA, CDR2 YSYEKL. The CDR3 totals 15 residues. Unmatched junction bases numbered 5, after V lost 4 bases and J lost 4 bases. This CDR3 reads CASSPGTSGFYEQYF. In DNA form, the CDR3 reads TGCGCCAGCAGCCCTGGGACTAGCGGGTTTTACGAGCAGTACTTC.